This TCR beta chain emerged from a study of blood T cell repertoires in COVID-19. Deletions cut 4 bases from V and 10 bases from J, with 17 bases between. The CDR3 loop spans 15 amino acids. CDR1 and CDR2 from the germline V gene are SGHAT and FQNNGV. Method: immunoSEQ multiplex PCR; TCRdb's copy keeps in-frame clones and lacks some. The table records 150,000 to 170,000 clones, around 83% of them present only once. The sample was peripheral blood. The sequence was obtained from a woman aged 55-75 years with COVID-19, enrolled during active disease. The chain employs TRBV11-2 and TRBJ1-6; weak D call: TRBD1 (6 bases). CDR3 nucleotide sequence: TGTGCCAGCAGCTCCGGGGGGCCGGGAAGCTCACCCCTCCACTTT. Encoded protein: CASSSGGPGSSPLHF.